One sample yielded the 5 T cell receptor beta chains listed below, sequenced in a study of T cell changes during pregnancy in multiple sclerosis. Measured with immunoSEQ multiplex PCR; TCRdb has only the in-frame clones, and not every one. The sample lists roughly 35,000 clones, about 90% seen once, with 1.2% in the top ten. This specimen was CD4+ T cells from peripheral blood mononuclear cells, taken before pregnancy. The receptors stem from a female donor with multiple sclerosis, enrolled in a pregnancy study.

This chain connects TRBV19 to TRBJ1-4; D possibly corresponds to TRBD1 (6 bases). Germline assignment: CDR1 LNHDA and CDR2 SQIVND (reference sequence). CDR3 length: 14 amino acids. V was trimmed by 6 bases and J by 4 bases, leaving 12 bases between them. The CDR3 sequence: CASSLQGDNEKLFF. The CDR3 DNA sequence: TGTGCCAGTAGCCTACAGGGTGATAATGAAAAACTGTTTTTT. Full variable domain (missing parts from reference TRBV19 and TRBJ1-4): DGGITQSPKYLFRKEGQNVTLSCEQNLNHDAMYWYRQDPGQGLRLIYYSQIVNDFQKGDIAEGYSVSREKKESFPLTVTSAQKNPTAFYLCASSLQGDNEKLFFGSGTQLSVL.

The chain joins TRBV18 to TRBJ1-1, with 7 bases identical to TRBD1. The length of the CDR3 is 15 residues. Germline V gene lookup returns CDR1 KGHSH and CDR2 LQKENI. The V segment lost 2 bases and the J segment 7 bases; nucleotides outside the gene matches: 10. As DNA, the CDR3 is TGTGCCAGCTCACCAGCAGTGACAGGGATTGATGAAGCTTTCTTT. It codes for CASSPAVTGIDEAFF.

This CDR3 reads CASSFHSGLPSYEQYF. The CDR3, as DNA: TGTGCCAGCAGCTTCCACAGCGGGCTACCCTCCTACGAGCAGTACTTC. The chain couples TRBV9 to TRBJ2-7, with D perhaps TRBD2 (6 bases). The V end lost 4 bases, the J end lost 0 bases, and 17 bases lay between the germline ends. This CDR3 contains 16 residues. Germline V gene data show CDR1 as SGDLS and CDR2 as YYNGEE.

V usage is TRBV6-1 and J usage is TRBJ2-5; the D gene is possibly TRBD2 (6 bases). Trimming took off 4 bases at V and 5 bases at J, with 20 bases between the two ends. Germline V gene data show CDR1 as MNHNS and CDR2 as SASEGT. The CDR3 has 16 amino acids. The CDR3 loop is CASSGARLVFRETQYF. In DNA form, the CDR3 reads TGTGCCAGCAGTGGAGCTAGACTAGTGTTCAGGGAGACCCAGTACTTC.

This rearrangement joins TRBV13 to TRBJ1-1, with D perhaps matching TRBD1 (5 bases). CDR3 length equals 13 residues. Per germline, CDR1 PRHDT and CDR2 FYEKMQ (reference sequence). V was clipped by 5 bases and J by 1 base, with 8 bases between them. The CDR3 here is CASSTDRNTEAFF. The CDR3 DNA reads as TGTGCCAGCAGCACCGACAGGAACACTGAAGCTTTCTTT. Full variable domain (missing parts from reference TRBV13 and TRBJ1-1): AAGVIQSPRHLIKEKRETATLKCYPIPRHDTVYWYQQGPGQDPQFLISFYEKMQSDKGSIPDRFSAQQFSDYHSELNMSSLELGDSALYFCASSTDRNTEAFFGQGTRLTVV.